This TCR beta chain originates from a study of shared clonotypes between healthy human individuals. TCRdb's copy holds only in-frame clones and misses some; the assay was immunoSEQ multiplex PCR. The table records around 2.1 million clones, approximately 94% of them present only once. The ends lost 1 base at V and 2 bases at J; junction bases unmatched: 8. The CDR3 is 17 amino acids. Per the germline V gene, CDR1 is SNHLY and CDR2 is FYNNEI. Naive CD8 cells were CD45RO-negative, positively selected for CCR7, excluding terminally differentiated effector memory CD45RA+ cells. This chain uses TRBV2 with TRBJ2-1; 7 bases line up with TRBD1. Sequenced sample: naive CD8+ T cells from PBMCs. The sequence derives from a man aged 18 to 30 in good health. Some clones in this sample may be carry-over from other donors' samples. The CDR3 DNA reads TGTGCCAGCAGTGAAGGCTTCGGGACAGCAACCTACAATGAGCAGTTCTTC. Translating it yields CASSEGFGTATYNEQFF.